The 23 T cell receptor beta chains given below trace back to one sample, sequenced in a study of blood T cell repertoires in COVID-19. Produced via immunoSEQ multiplex PCR; TCRdb's table is partial and in-frame only. Of nearly 90,000 clones detected, 72% appear once; the ten largest clones hold approximately 15%. The sequencing input was peripheral blood. The source is a woman at least 80 years old with acute or convalescent COVID-19.

This clone has just a few counts. This chain uses TRBV4-3 with TRBJ1-6, with 7 positions matching TRBD1. The germline CDR1 and CDR2 sequences are LGHNA and YSLEER. The V gene end was trimmed by 0 bases and the J gene end by 10 bases; junction bases not matched to a gene: 9. This CDR3 contains 16 residues. The CDR3 reads CASSQDLRPRGSPLHF. The CDR3 DNA follows: TGCGCCAGCAGCCAAGATCTCCGACCCAGGGGGTCACCCCTCCACTTT.

V and J are TRBV6-1 and TRBJ2-5; no definite D call. The CDR3 consists of 16 residues. Germline V gene data show CDR1 as MNHNS and CDR2 as SASEGT. V gave up 2 bases and J gave up 0 bases, with 13 bases separating them. CDR3 sequence: CASSEIERVYQETQYF. The CDR3 DNA reads as TGTGCCAGCAGTGAAATAGAGCGAGTGTACCAAGAGACCCAGTACTTC.

This clone rates as medium-sized. The chain employs TRBV7-2 and TRBJ1-5; 8 bases agree with TRBD1. The CDR3 spans 14 residues. Germline V gene sequence: CDR1 SGHTA, CDR2 FQGNSA. J was trimmed by 6 bases and V by 5 bases; bases with no gene match: 6. The CDR3 loop is CASSVTGGGQPQHF. CDR3 nucleotide sequence: TGTGCCAGCAGCGTTACAGGGGGTGGTCAGCCCCAGCATTTT.

The CDR3 reads CASSLGASGGTAPDTQYF. The DNA of the CDR3 is TGTGCCAGCAGCTTAGGTGCTAGCGGGGGGACGGCCCCAGATACGCAGTATTTT. The gene calls are TRBV13 and TRBJ2-3; 11 bases align to TRBD2. Germline values: CDR1 PRHDT, CDR2 FYEKMQ (reference sequence). CDR3 length equals 18 residues. V dropped 0 bases and J dropped 4; count of bases not matched to a gene: 9.

The J gene is TRBJ1-1, the V gene TRBV7-2; possible D gene TRBD1, 6 bases. This CDR3 region has 13 residues. Trimming took 4 bases from V and 5 from J, leaving 11 bases between them. Germline CDR1 SGHTA, CDR2 FQGNSA. The chain's CDR3 is CASSSYRATEAFF. DNA for the CDR3: TGTGCCAGCAGCTCTTACAGGGCAACTGAAGCTTTCTTT.

V is TRBV6-2 or TRBV6-3 and J is TRBJ2-3; 7 nucleotides match TRBD1. The V and J ends lost 2 bases and 4 bases, in that order; junction bases with no gene match: 9. Germline lookup yields CDR1 MNHEY and CDR2 SVGEGT. The CDR3 spans 16 residues. CDR3 protein: CASSYRNSGTADTQYF. For the CDR3, the DNA is TGTGCCAGCAGTTACCGGAACAGTGGGACAGCAGATACGCAGTATTTT.

The V call is TRBV5-7, the J call TRBJ1-2, with 7 bases fitting TRBD1. TRBV5-7 is annotated as an ORF whose role is uncertain. Unmatched junction bases numbered 17, after V lost 3 bases and J lost 0 bases. CDR3 length equals 19 residues. The CDR3, as DNA: TGTGCCAGCAGCTGCATATTTTTGGACAGGCGACCTTCTAACTATGGCTACACCTTC. It codes for CASSCIFLDRRPSNYGYTF.

V gene TRBV18 combines with J gene TRBJ1-1; 10 bases agree with TRBD1. V was pared by 3 bases and J by 1 base, with 5 bases of the junction left unmatched. Germline-derived CDR1 and CDR2 are KGHSH and LQKENI. The CDR3 covers 16 residues. The DNA of the CDR3 is TGTGCCAGCTCACCGGGGAGACAGGGGGCGAACACTGAAGCTTTCTTT. Protein product: CASSPGRQGANTEAFF.

This chain links TRBV2 with TRBJ1-1, with D perhaps TRBD1 (6 bases). Trimming removed 7 bases at V and 1 base at J, with 13 bases between. CDR3 length: 14 residues. From germline, CDR1 is SNHLY and CDR2 FYNNEI. The CDR3 is CASIWVGGNTEAFF. The CDR3 nucleotides are TGTGCCAGCATCTGGGTAGGGGGGAACACTGAAGCTTTCTTT.

This clone was seen only a few times. The chain employs TRBV25-1 and TRBJ1-2, with D tentatively TRBD1 (5 bases). The V gene lost 5 bases and the J gene lost 7 bases, with 14 bases spanning the gap. Germline values: CDR1 MGHDK, CDR2 SYGVNS. The CDR3 has 13 amino acids. CDR3: CASSNTFGGGYTF. CDR3 bases: TGTGCCAGCAGTAACACCTTCGGGGGTGGCTACACCTTC.

The table lists this clone with a few counts. V usage is TRBV7-2 and J usage is TRBJ1-2, with 9 bases that match TRBD1. With 6 bases clipped from V and 4 bases from J, the junction kept 6 bases outside the gene matches. CDR3 length: 14 residues. Germline-derived CDR1 and CDR2 are SGHTA and FQGNSA. CDR3 DNA: TGTGCCAGCAGTGTGGGACAGGGCGGCTATGGCTACACCTTC. Protein sequence: CASSVGQGGYGYTF.

The chain couples TRBV7-2 to TRBJ2-5; D is perhaps TRBD2 (5 bases). The V gene lost 5 bases and the J gene lost 5 bases, with 15 bases spanning the gap. The germline gives CDR1 SGHTA, CDR2 FQGNSA. CDR3 length equals 14 residues. DNA for the CDR3: TGTGCCAGCAGCCGTTCGTTGGGCGGGGAGACCCAGTACTTC. It translates to CASSRSLGGETQYF.

The CDR3 coding sequence is TGTGCCTGGAGTGCCCGGACAGGAGGCTACACCTTC. Translated, it gives CAWSARTGGYTF. The chain links TRBV30 to TRBJ1-2; 7 bases fit TRBD1. The J segment lost 8 bases and the V segment lost 1 base, leaving 4 bases of the junction unmatched. The CDR3 runs to 12 residues. The germline V gene has CDR1 GTSNPN and CDR2 SVGIG (reference sequence).

The chain combines TRBV29-1 with TRBJ2-1, with D perhaps matching TRBD1 (6 bases). The V end was cut by 5 bases, the J end by 0 bases, with 14 bases between. Germline V gene sequence: CDR1 SQVTM, CDR2 ANQGSEA. This CDR3 is 15 amino acids long. The CDR3 region is CSVYDRPSSYNEQFF. CDR3 nucleotides: TGCAGCGTTTACGACAGGCCAAGCTCCTACAATGAGCAGTTCTTC.

CDR3 sequence (DNA): TGCGCCAGCGACAATTCAACGGAGGGACAGGGACCCTACGAGCAGTACTTC. Translation: CASDNSTEGQGPYEQYF. The gene calls are TRBV10-1 and TRBJ2-7; 9 bases align to TRBD1. The V gene end was trimmed by 8 bases and the J gene end by 2 bases; junction bases not matched to a gene: 16. This CDR3 comprises 17 residues. Germline assignment: CDR1 WNHNN and CDR2 SYGVQD (reference sequence).

This chain joins TRBV10-1 and TRBJ1-2; TRBD1 is a possible D gene (5 bases). V gave up 2 bases and J gave up 3 bases, with 10 bases separating them. Per the germline V gene, CDR1 is WNHNN and CDR2 is SYGVQD (reference sequence). The CDR3 covers 14 residues. As DNA, the CDR3 is TGCGCCAGCAGTGAGAACAGGCGTTACTATGGCTACACCTTC. Encoded protein: CASSENRRYYGYTF.

The V gene is TRBV5-1, the J gene TRBJ2-7, with TRBD1 as a possible D gene (5 bases). Germline V gene data show CDR1 as SGHRS and CDR2 as YFSETQ. Trimming took off 4 bases at V and 0 bases at J, with 11 bases between the two ends. The CDR3 sequence is 14 residues long. The CDR3 nucleotides are TGCGCCAGCAGCCTCGACAGTTACTCCTACGAGCAGTACTTC. Translation gives CASSLDSYSYEQYF.

The chain combines TRBV7-2 with TRBJ1-2; 7 positions agree with TRBD1. The CDR3 contains 14 residues. After removal of 6 bases from V and 8 bases from J, the junction contained 12 bases not matched to a gene. CDR1 is SGHTA and CDR2 is FQGNSA in the germline V gene. CDR3 in amino acids: CASSFKGALGGYTF. In DNA, the CDR3 is TGTGCCAGCAGTTTCAAGGGGGCTCTTGGAGGCTACACCTTC.

This clone was seen only a few times. This chain connects TRBV5-1 to TRBJ2-3, with 7 bases matching TRBD1. The germline CDR1 and CDR2 sequences are SGHRS and YFSETQ. Trimming removed 0 bases from V and 0 bases from J; junction bases left unmatched: 1. The length of the CDR3 is 15 residues. The CDR3 sequence: CASSLGQGSTDTQYF. CDR3 DNA: TGCGCCAGCAGCTTGGGACAGGGCAGCACAGATACGCAGTATTTT.

The rearrangement links TRBV5-8 to TRBJ2-1; 9 nucleotides line up with TRBD1. CDR3 length: 16 amino acids. CDR1 SGHTS and CDR2 YDEGEE come from the germline V gene. V gave up 3 bases and J gave up 12 bases; unmatched junction bases: 16. The CDR3 sequence is CASSSLPGTGTYTQFF. The CDR3 nucleotides read TGTGCCAGCAGCTCACTTCCCGGGACAGGGACCTATACGCAGTTCTTC. Supplemented by reference TRBV5-8 and TRBJ2-1, the full variable domain reads EAGVTQSPTHLIKTRGQQATLRCSPISGHTSVYWYQQALGLGLQFLLWYDEGEERNRGNFPPRFSGRQFPNYSSELNVNALELEDSALYLCASSSLPGTGTYTQFFGPGTRLTVL.

In this sample, this clone turned up once. At the DNA level, this CDR3 is encoded by other sequences in the same sample as well. This chain joins TRBV7-3 and TRBJ2-5; 7 positions match TRBD2. V shed 1 base, J shed 4 bases, and the junction held 6 bases outside the gene matches. The CDR3 consists of 15 residues. Germline assignment: CDR1 SGHTA and CDR2 FQGTGA. The CDR3 loop reads CASSLNTGGGETQYF. CDR3 bases: TGTGCCAGCAGCTTAAATACGGGGGGTGGAGAGACCCAGTACTTC.

The chain carries TRBV11-2 and TRBJ2-2; the match to TRBD1 covers 7 bases. V shed 0 bases, J shed 4 bases, and the junction held 5 bases outside the gene matches. CDR1 and CDR2 (germline): SGHAT, FQNNGV. The CDR3 loop spans 16 amino acids. The CDR3 region is CASSLDLTGSTGELFF. The CDR3 DNA follows: TGTGCCAGCAGCTTAGACTTGACAGGGTCCACCGGGGAGCTGTTTTTT.

J is TRBJ1-4 and V is TRBV19; D might be TRBD1 (6 bases). The germline CDR1 and CDR2 sequences are LNHDA and SQIVND (reference sequence). Trimming stripped 8 bases from V and 6 bases from J, with 10 bases between. The CDR3 is 12 residues long. CDR3 sequence (DNA): TGTGCCAGTTCTCAGGGGTATGAAAAACTGTTTTTT. It is translated as CASSQGYEKLFF.